This TCR beta chain was identified during a study of Ad26.COV2.S vaccination and SARS-CoV-2 variants (dated by TCRdb to the early 2020s). Concerning the study at large: Donors in the vaccine arm were drawn from COV1001, a multicentre, randomized, double-blind, placebo-controlled phase I-IIa trial testing Ad26.COV2.S in healthy adults. Ad26.COV2.S was administered intramuscularly at 5 x 10^10 or 1 x 10^11 viral particles, either as a single shot or as two shots given 56 days apart. The specificity and breadth of SARS-CoV-2-reactive T cell receptors after Ad26.COV2.S vaccination were assessed by TCRbeta repertoire sequencing. The TCR-sequenced set comprised about 30 samples: some 20 Ad26.COV2.S vaccine recipients, 5 placebo recipients and 8 SARS-CoV-2 convalescent individuals. Trial participants were randomized into five groups of five, in which low-dose or high-dose Ad26.COV2.S was given once or twice, or placebo was given on both occasions. Throughout the experiments and outcome assessment, investigators stayed blinded to trial group allocation. Results and caveats for the whole study, not just this receptor: Non-spike TCR breadth was comparable between vaccine and placebo recipients, consistent with the vaccine containing only spike. The study was not powered for comparison of responses between vaccine doses or regimens. It was noted by the authors that total T cell responses may have been underestimated by the TCR breadth and depth analyses. After vaccination, substantial breadth of spike-specific CD8+ and CD4+ T cell responses was reported. Spike-specific TCR breadth was higher in Ad26.COV2.S recipients than in placebo recipients (P = 0.0014).

The treatment or condition label of this sample denotes: some 20 received Ad26.COV2.S at low or high dose, single or two shots; a few received placebo; per-sample allocation not given. Repertoires of vaccine and placebo recipients were sequenced from samples collected on day 63 after the first injection. Cohort 1b enrolled around 24 adults aged 18-55 years at a single site in Boston, USA, between 29 July and 7 August 2020. As a vaccine, Ad26.COV2.S was a replication-incompetent adenovirus type 26 vector that expressed a prefusion-stabilized SARS-CoV-2 spike protein derived from the original Wuhan strain. For this clone: What this receptor recognizes is not known. No base qualities exist here, and no much larger clone lies one base off it.

TCRbeta CDR3 regions were sequenced with the immunoSEQ Assay. After extraction, genomic DNA underwent amplification by bias-controlled multiplex PCR, followed by high-throughput sequencing. The study's own analysis went as follows. To quantify the absolute abundance of every unique TCRbeta CDR3 region, sequences were collapsed and filtered. T cell fraction was estimated by normalization of TCRbeta template counts to usable DNA, with usable DNA being measured through amplification of reference genes present in all nucleated cells. Repertoire TCRs were annotated as SARS-CoV-2-specific by exact matching of V gene, CDR3 amino acid sequence and J gene to a known reactive TCR set. The reference SARS-CoV-2 TCR set was obtained from MIRA and was filtered for enrichment in COVID-19-positive ImmuneCODE repertoires, whereby public or cross-reactive TCRs were removed. Using the MIRA antigens, annotated TCRs were further analysed by specific ORF or by position within an ORF. Depth was the summed frequency of annotated unique rearrangements, while breadth was defined as annotated unique rearrangements over total unique productive rearrangements. Two-sided Wilcoxon rank-sum tests were used to compare TCR breadth between groups. TCRdb limited this immuneACCESS table to in-frame rearrangements with V and J called. A share of clones is missing; checked studies link under half to unresolved V genes, and the rest is unexplained. V and J calls and clone size follow that table, whereas D and trimming were derived from the DNA. Across this sample there are some 300,000 clones, with 85% seen only once. The ten largest clonotypes hold 2% to 2.5% of the sample.

The CDR3 numbers 16 residues from cysteine through phenylalanine. The sequence is cut down to CDR3 DNA, 48 bases in frame from base 1. Per the germline V gene, SGHTS is the CDR1 and YDEGEE is the CDR2. After removal of 8 bases from V and 2 bases from J, the junction retains 10 bases not matched to a gene. Sequenced here: peripheral blood, sampled in a trial of Ad26.COV2.S vaccine versus placebo. The rearrangement joined TRBV5-8 to TRBJ2-2; TRBD2 lines up with 9 middle nucleotides. The sequence was obtained from a person between 18 and 65 years old who received the Ad26.COV2.S COVID-19 vaccine or a placebo. The nucleotides are TGTGCCAGAGACCATGGGACTAGCCGAAACACCGGGGAGCTGTTTTTT. It is translated as CARDHGTSRNTGELFF.